Each of the 27 T cell receptor beta chains below was sequenced from the same sample in a study of T-cell reconstitution after alpha-beta-depleted transplantation in children. Preparation of the TCRbeta library used unique molecular identifiers. TCRdb passed the PCR reads through MiXCR, listing each CDR3 protein once. Here the sample spans about 600,000 distinct CDR3 sequences, about 23% being singletons. The sequencing used PBMCs, mostly from graft donor cells, collected 360 days after TCRalphabeta/CD19-depleted stem cell transplant. Source of these receptors: a boy in the first two years of life who had a stem cell transplant for acute myeloid leukemia, so the T cells may come from the graft donor.

This clonotype appeared many times. The chain has TRBV27 and TRBJ2-5; TRBD2 matches at 10 bases. Per germline, CDR1 MNHEY and CDR2 SMNVEV (reference sequence). The CDR3 is 14 amino acids. After removal of 5 bases from V and 3 bases from J, the junction contained 3 bases not matched to a gene. The CDR3 is CASSRGLAEETQYF. The CDR3 nucleotides are TGTGCCAGCAGTCGCGGACTAGCGGAAGAGACCCAGTACTTC.

CDR3 residues: CASSPRGQTENTEAFF. CDR3 in DNA: TGTGCCAGCTCACCGAGGGGACAGACGGAAAACACTGAAGCTTTCTTT. The chain uses TRBV18 and TRBJ1-1; 7 bases align to TRBD1. V was clipped by 3 bases and J by 2 bases; unmatched bases: 9. This CDR3 comprises 16 residues. Germline CDR1 is KGHSH and CDR2 is LQKENI.

This clonotype has a count of ten or more. V usage is TRBV7-9 and J usage is TRBJ2-5; D not certain. Germline CDR1 is SEHNR and CDR2 is FQNEAQ (reference sequence). The CDR3 loop spans 13 amino acids. Trimming removed 4 bases at V and 8 bases at J, with 14 bases between. CDR3 sequence: CASSYSNVETQYF. In DNA, the CDR3 is TGTGCCAGCAGCTACTCTAACGTCGAAACCCAGTACTTC. Together with reference TRBV7-9 and TRBJ2-5, the CDR3 gives the full variable domain: DTGVSQNPRHKITKRGQNVTFRCDPISEHNRLYWYRQTLGQGPEFLTYFQNEAQLEKSRLLSDRFSAERPKGSFSTLEIQRTEQGDSAMYLCASSYSNVETQYFGPGTRLLVL.

Ten or more counts support this clonotype. The rearrangement joins TRBV12-3 or TRBV12-4 to TRBJ2-2; TRBD2 might be the D (7 bases). This CDR3 contains 16 residues. Trimming removed 6 bases at V and 0 bases at J, with 14 bases between. The DNA of the CDR3 is TGTGCCAGCAGCCCCTGGGGGGGCCCGAACACCGGGGAGCTGTTTTTT. It translates to CASSPWGGPNTGELFF.

The gene calls are TRBV13 and TRBJ2-1; 11 nucleotides match TRBD2. The trim removed 5 bases at V and 2 bases at J, leaving 8 bases unmatched. CDR1 and CDR2 (germline): PRHDT, FYEKMQ (reference sequence). The CDR3 is made up of 17 amino acids. The CDR3 spells CASSQLPGLAAYNEQFF. CDR3 nucleotide sequence: TGTGCCAGCAGCCAACTCCCGGGACTAGCGGCCTACAATGAGCAGTTCTTC. Full variable domain (missing parts from reference TRBV13 and TRBJ2-1): AAGVIQSPRHLIKEKRETATLKCYPIPRHDTVYWYQQGPGQDPQFLISFYEKMQSDKGSIPDRFSAQQFSDYHSELNMSSLELGDSALYFCASSQLPGLAAYNEQFFGPGTRLTVL.

The chain employs TRBV20-1 and TRBJ1-1; no clear D gene. This CDR3 is 13 amino acids long. The V end lost 5 bases, the J end lost 1 base, and 11 bases lay between the germline ends. CDR1 and CDR2 from the germline V gene are DFQATT and SNEGSKA (reference sequence). CDR3 residues: CSAHGRRNTEAFF. The CDR3 DNA reads as TGCAGTGCTCATGGACGGCGGAACACTGAAGCTTTCTTT.

This clonotype was counted between two and nine times. The rearrangement joins TRBV12-3 or TRBV12-4 to TRBJ2-4, with D possibly matching TRBD2 (6 bases). Trimming stripped 3 bases from V and 9 bases from J, with 9 bases between. The CDR3 is made up of 12 amino acids. The CDR3: CASSFGSSIQYF. The CDR3 bases are TGTGCCAGCAGTTTCGGGAGCAGCATTCAGTACTTC.

V and J are TRBV11-3 and TRBJ2-1, with 11 bases aligning to TRBD2. The J segment lost 2 bases and the V segment lost 5 bases, leaving 8 bases of the junction unmatched. The length of the CDR3 is 17 residues. CDR1 and CDR2 (germline): SGHNT, YENEEA. The CDR3 protein is CASSPPGSGGAYNEQFF. The CDR3 DNA is TGTGCCAGCAGCCCCCCGGGTAGCGGGGGGGCCTACAATGAGCAGTTCTTC.

This clonotype was recorded at least ten times. V and J are TRBV27 and TRBJ1-1; a weak D match, TRBD1 (6 bases). CDR3 length equals 17 residues. CDR1 and CDR2 (germline): MNHEY, SMNVEV (reference sequence). The germline V and J ends were trimmed by 5 bases and 7 bases, with 26 bases remaining between them. The CDR3 bases are TGTGCCAGCAGTCCCATACGTTACAGGGCCAGGCCGCGTGAAGCTTTCTTT. Its protein is CASSPIRYRARPREAFF.

This clonotype was detected only a few times. J is TRBJ2-3 and V is TRBV7-2; 13 bases match TRBD2. Trimming removed 5 bases from V and 4 bases from J; junction bases left unmatched: 6. Germline CDR1 and CDR2: SGHTA and FQGNSA. This CDR3 comprises 16 residues. As DNA, the CDR3 is TGTGCCAGCAGCGATAGACTAGCGGGGGGTCCAGATACGCAGTATTTT. It codes for CASSDRLAGGPDTQYF.

The genes are TRBV20-1 and TRBJ2-7, with 10 positions matching TRBD1. Germline V lookup: CDR1 DFQATT, CDR2 SNEGSKA (reference sequence). V trimming: 6 bases; J trimming: 6 bases; junction bases outside the gene matches: 8. The CDR3 consists of 13 residues. CDR3 DNA: TGCAGTGCGCCCGGGACAGGGGTTAGCGAGCAGTACTTC. Translated, it gives CSAPGTGVSEQYF.

This chain uses TRBV24-1 with TRBJ2-5; unclear D gene. CDR1 KGHDR and CDR2 SFDVKD come from the germline V gene. Trimming took 2 bases from V and 5 from J, leaving 8 bases between them. The CDR3 consists of 13 residues. CDR3 loop: CATSDSTGETQYF. The CDR3, as DNA: TGTGCCACCAGTGATTCGACTGGCGAGACCCAGTACTTC.

The V call is TRBV6-1, the J call TRBJ2-1; no definite D call. V was cut by 6 bases and J by 3 bases, with 18 bases left in between. Germline CDR1 MNHNS, CDR2 SASEGT. The CDR3 consists of 16 residues. The CDR3 is CASRRGKWGYYNEQFF. CDR3 coding DNA: TGTGCCAGCAGACGAGGAAAGTGGGGATACTACAATGAGCAGTTCTTC.

In this sample, this clonotype turned up a few times. The chain couples TRBV21-1 to TRBJ2-1; the DNA was not compared with TRBD1, the D call given in the table. TRBV21-1 is marked as a pseudogene. This CDR3 spans 18 amino acids. CDR3 region: CASIPLASAQNCHNEQFF. The CDR3 DNA is TGTGCCAGCATCCCCTTGGCTAGCGCCCAAAACTGCCATAATGAGCAGTTCTTC.

This clonotype was counted ten times or more. V and J are TRBV6-1 and TRBJ2-5, with D perhaps matching TRBD1 or TRBD2 (5 bases each). Trimming stripped 6 bases from V and 2 bases from J, with 10 bases between. CDR3 length: 13 amino acids. Germline values: CDR1 MNHNS, CDR2 SASEGT. The CDR3 bases are TGTGCCAGCAGCCGGGGACGGCAAGAGACCCAGTACTTC. Translation: CASSRGRQETQYF.

This clonotype has a count of ten or more. The CDR3, as DNA: TGTGCCACCAGTGACCCCGGGACGCCCGTAGGTGAGCAGTTCTTC. It codes for CATSDPGTPVGEQFF. This chain uses TRBV24-1 with TRBJ2-1, with D perhaps given as TRBD1 or TRBD2 (5 bases each). The germline V gene encodes CDR1 KGHDR and CDR2 SFDVKD. The CDR3 runs to 15 residues. The V end was cut by 4 bases, the J end by 9 bases, with 18 bases between.

This clonotype came up once. The chain uses TRBV6-2 or TRBV6-3 and TRBJ1-1, with D unclear. Trimming removed 0 bases from V and 4 bases from J, with 9 bases in between. This CDR3 has 14 residues. CDR1 is MNHEY and CDR2 is SVGEGT in the germline V gene. CDR3 bases: TGTGCCAGCAGTTACTCCGGGGAAGGCACTGAAGCTTTCTTT. Its protein product is CASSYSGEGTEAFF.

This clonotype has more than one count but fewer than ten. The chain combines TRBV27 with TRBJ2-3; either TRBD1 or TRBD2 may supply D (5 bases each). Germline V lookup: CDR1 MNHEY, CDR2 SMNVEV (reference sequence). This CDR3 has 14 amino acids. The V and J ends lost 2 bases and 2 bases respectively, with 8 bases between them. The DNA of the CDR3 is TGTGCCAGCAGTTTACTGGGACCCACAGATACGCAGTATTTT. Translation gives CASSLLGPTDTQYF.

In its sample, this clonotype was seen many times. J is TRBJ2-3 and V is TRBV15; D unclear. CDR3 length: 13 residues. CDR1 and CDR2 (germline): LNHNV, YYDKDF (reference sequence). Trimming shortened V by 0 bases and J by 3 bases, and 4 bases separated the two germline ends. The DNA for the CDR3 is TGTGCCACCAGCAGAGATCGAACAGATACGCAGTATTTT. The encoded protein is CATSRDRTDTQYF.

The chain couples TRBV12-3 or TRBV12-4 to TRBJ1-1, with D unclear. V lost 0 bases to trimming and J lost 4 bases, with 9 bases between them. The CDR3 is made up of 14 amino acids. The CDR3 DNA reads TGTGCCAGCAGTTTAGCTACGGTTGGCACTGAAGCTTTCTTT. Translated, it gives CASSLATVGTEAFF.

This clonotype was observed at least ten times. The rearrangement uses TRBV7-2 and TRBJ2-1, with D uncertain. Germline CDR1 reads SGHTA; CDR2 reads FQGNSA. The CDR3 consists of 14 residues. Trimming shortened V by 3 bases and J by 2 bases, and 8 bases separated the two germline ends. This CDR3 reads CASSFSLTYNEQFF. CDR3 bases: TGTGCCAGCAGCTTTTCACTGACCTACAATGAGCAGTTCTTC.

The chain combines TRBV7-2 with TRBJ1-5; D ambiguous. V was pared by 5 bases and J by 7 bases, with 12 bases between. Germline V lookup: CDR1 SGHTA, CDR2 FQGNSA. The CDR3 is 13 amino acids. CDR3 sequence (DNA): TGTGCCAGCAGCCTGGCCCCGTACCAGCCCCAGCATTTT. Translation gives CASSLAPYQPQHF.

This clonotype was seen only a few times. The chain is built from TRBV6-5 and TRBJ1-1, with 8 bases aligning to TRBD1. The CDR3 consists of 14 residues. Per germline, CDR1 MNHEY and CDR2 SVGAGI. The V and J ends lost 4 bases and 5 bases, in that order; junction bases with no gene match: 6. CDR3 coding DNA: TGTGCCAGCAGTTGGTCCAGGGGGCGAACTGAAGCTTTCTTT. It codes for CASSWSRGRTEAFF.

This chain links TRBV5-6 with TRBJ2-1; possibly TRBD2 for D (5 bases). V lost 6 bases to trimming and J lost 15 bases, with 25 bases between them. This CDR3 is built from 14 residues. Germline CDR1 is SGHDT and CDR2 is YYEEEE. The CDR3 loop is CASTPKTGSGNRFF. As DNA, the CDR3 is TGTGCCAGCACCCCAAAGACGGGGAGTGGAAATCGGTTCTTC.

The V call is TRBV5-1, the J call TRBJ2-1, with 9 bases lining up with TRBD1. The V gene's germline CDR1 is SGHRS and CDR2 YFSETQ. The CDR3 consists of 13 residues. The V segment lost 7 bases and the J segment 3 bases; nucleotides outside the gene matches: 2. In DNA, the CDR3 is TGCGCCAGCCGGGACAGGGACTACAATGAGCAGTTCTTC. Translated, it gives CASRDRDYNEQFF.

There are a few counts of this clonotype. J is TRBJ2-5 and V is TRBV28; D is possibly TRBD1 or TRBD2 (5 bases each). V was pared by 7 bases and J by 5 bases, with 17 bases between. The CDR3 has 14 residues. From germline, CDR1 is MDHEN and CDR2 SYDVKM. CDR3 loop: CASTYRGGRETQYF. CDR3 sequence (DNA): TGTGCCAGCACGTATCGTGGGGGACGCGAGACCCAGTACTTC.

This clonotype was seen more than once but under ten times. The chain uses TRBV6-6 and TRBJ2-7; D is unclear. In germline, CDR1 is MNHNY, CDR2 SVGAGI (reference sequence). This CDR3 has 13 amino acids. The germline V and J ends were trimmed by 2 bases and 0 bases, with 5 bases remaining between them. The CDR3 DNA follows: TGTGCCAGCAGTTACGCCCCCTCCTACGAGCAGTACTTC. It translates to CASSYAPSYEQYF.